This TCR beta chain was found in a study of shared clonotypes between healthy human individuals. This CDR3 is 13 amino acids long. With 8 bases removed from V and 3 bases from J, the gap between germline ends came to 12 bases. CDR1 and CDR2 from the germline V gene are SNHLY and FYNNEI. Once extracted for a subset, genomic DNA was divided evenly among several immunoSEQ plates. Generated by immunoSEQ multiplex PCR, the TCRdb table keeps only in-frame clones and is missing some. The sample lists millions of clones; 90% to 95% were seen once. The sequencing input was naive CD4+ T cells sorted from blood. Subset specified: CD45RA+ positively selected. The V gene is TRBV2, the J gene TRBJ2-3, with no clear D. The clonotype was recovered from a man younger than 35 in good health. CDR3 nucleotide sequence: TGTGCCAGCTTCGGCGACGGGACAGATACGCAGTATTTT. Amino acids: CASFGDGTDTQYF.